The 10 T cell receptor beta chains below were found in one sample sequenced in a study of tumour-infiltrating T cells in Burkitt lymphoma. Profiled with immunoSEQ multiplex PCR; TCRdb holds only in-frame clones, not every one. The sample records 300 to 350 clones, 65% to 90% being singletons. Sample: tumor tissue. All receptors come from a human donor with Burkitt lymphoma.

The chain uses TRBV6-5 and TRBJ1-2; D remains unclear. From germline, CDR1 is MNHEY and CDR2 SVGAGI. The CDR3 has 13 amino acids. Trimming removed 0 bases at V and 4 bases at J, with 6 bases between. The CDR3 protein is CASSYSAVYGYTF. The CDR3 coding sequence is TGTGCCAGCAGTTACTCGGCAGTCTATGGCTACACCTTC.

CDR3 sequence: CASKKAGSSGRATGELFF. In DNA, the CDR3 is TGTGCCAGCAAAAAGGCCGGGTCTAGCGGGAGGGCCACCGGGGAGCTGTTTTTT. The chain couples TRBV28 to TRBJ2-2; the match to TRBD2 covers 12 bases. Looked up from germline, CDR1 is MDHEN and CDR2 is SYDVKM. Trimming removed 7 bases from V and 4 bases from J; junction bases left unmatched: 13. The CDR3 covers 18 residues.

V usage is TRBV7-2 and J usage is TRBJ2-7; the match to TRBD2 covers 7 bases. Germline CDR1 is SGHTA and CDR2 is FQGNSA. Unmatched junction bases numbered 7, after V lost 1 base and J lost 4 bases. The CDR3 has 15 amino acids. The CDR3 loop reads CASSLDTGGWYEQYF. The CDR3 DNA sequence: TGTGCCAGCAGCTTAGACACGGGAGGATGGTACGAGCAGTACTTC.

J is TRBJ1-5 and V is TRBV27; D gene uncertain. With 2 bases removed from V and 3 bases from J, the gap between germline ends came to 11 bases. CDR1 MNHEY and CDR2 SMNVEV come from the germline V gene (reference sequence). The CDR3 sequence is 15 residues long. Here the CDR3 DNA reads TGTGCCAGCAGTTTAGGTCCAGGCAACAATCAGCCCCAGCATTTT. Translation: CASSLGPGNNQPQHF.

The CDR3 protein is CSVVGTTHEQFF. The CDR3 DNA reads as TGCAGCGTTGTCGGGACTACCCATGAGCAGTTCTTC. V gene TRBV29-1 combines with J gene TRBJ2-1; 7 positions match TRBD2. This CDR3 has 12 amino acids. J gave up 8 bases and V 4 bases, and 5 bases lay outside the gene matches. In germline, CDR1 is SQVTM, CDR2 ANQGSEA.

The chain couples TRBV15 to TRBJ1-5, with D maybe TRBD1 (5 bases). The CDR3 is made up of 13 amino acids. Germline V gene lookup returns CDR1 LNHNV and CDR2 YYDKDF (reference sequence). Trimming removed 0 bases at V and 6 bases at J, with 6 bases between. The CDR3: CATSRDRAQPQHF. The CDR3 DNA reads TGTGCCACCAGCAGAGACAGGGCTCAGCCCCAGCATTTT.

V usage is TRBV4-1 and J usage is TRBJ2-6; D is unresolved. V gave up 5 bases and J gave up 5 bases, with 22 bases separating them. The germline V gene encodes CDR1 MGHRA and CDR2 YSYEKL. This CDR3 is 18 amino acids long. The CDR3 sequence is CASSGISEPQSRANVLTF. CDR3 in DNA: TGCGCCAGCAGCGGGATCTCAGAACCACAAAGTCGGGCCAACGTCCTGACTTTC.

The CDR3 DNA follows: TGCGCCAGCAGCTATTATGAGACAAACAATGAGCAGTTCTTC. Its translation: CASSYYETNNEQFF. The chain recombines TRBV5-1 with TRBJ2-1, with unresolved D. Trimming removed 3 bases from V and 5 bases from J, with 12 bases in between. The V gene's germline CDR1 is SGHRS and CDR2 YFSETQ. The CDR3 runs 14 residues.

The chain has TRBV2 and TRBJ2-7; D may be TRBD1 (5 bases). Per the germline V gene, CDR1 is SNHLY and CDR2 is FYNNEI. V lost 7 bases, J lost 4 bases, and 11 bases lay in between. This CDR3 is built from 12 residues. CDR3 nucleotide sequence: TGTGCCAGCACCACAGACAGATACGAGCAGTACTTC. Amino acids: CASTTDRYEQYF.

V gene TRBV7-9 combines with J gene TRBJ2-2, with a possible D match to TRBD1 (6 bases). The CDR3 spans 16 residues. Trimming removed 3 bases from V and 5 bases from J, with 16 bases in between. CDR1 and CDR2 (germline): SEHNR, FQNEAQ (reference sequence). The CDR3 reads CASSFKSGTTTGELFF. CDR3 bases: TGTGCCAGCAGCTTTAAATCCGGGACAACAACCGGGGAGCTGTTTTTT.